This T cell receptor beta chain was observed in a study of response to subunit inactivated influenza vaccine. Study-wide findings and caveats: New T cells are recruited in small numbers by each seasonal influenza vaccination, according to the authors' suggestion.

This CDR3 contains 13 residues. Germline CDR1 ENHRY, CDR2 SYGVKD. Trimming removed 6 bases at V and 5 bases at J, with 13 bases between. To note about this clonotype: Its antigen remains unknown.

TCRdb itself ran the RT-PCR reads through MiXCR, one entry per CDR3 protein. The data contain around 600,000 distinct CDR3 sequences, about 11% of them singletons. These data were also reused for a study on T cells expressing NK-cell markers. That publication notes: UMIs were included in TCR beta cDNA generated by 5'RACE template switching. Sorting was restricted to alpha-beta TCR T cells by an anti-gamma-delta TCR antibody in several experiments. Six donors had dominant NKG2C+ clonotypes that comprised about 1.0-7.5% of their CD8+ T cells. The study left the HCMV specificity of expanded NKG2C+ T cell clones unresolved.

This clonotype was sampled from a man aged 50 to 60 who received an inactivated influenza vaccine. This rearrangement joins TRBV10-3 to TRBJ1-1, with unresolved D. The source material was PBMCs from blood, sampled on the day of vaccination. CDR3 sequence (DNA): TGTGCCATCAGAGAGGGAAGAGGTACTGAAGCTTTCTTT. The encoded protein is CAIREGRGTEAFF.